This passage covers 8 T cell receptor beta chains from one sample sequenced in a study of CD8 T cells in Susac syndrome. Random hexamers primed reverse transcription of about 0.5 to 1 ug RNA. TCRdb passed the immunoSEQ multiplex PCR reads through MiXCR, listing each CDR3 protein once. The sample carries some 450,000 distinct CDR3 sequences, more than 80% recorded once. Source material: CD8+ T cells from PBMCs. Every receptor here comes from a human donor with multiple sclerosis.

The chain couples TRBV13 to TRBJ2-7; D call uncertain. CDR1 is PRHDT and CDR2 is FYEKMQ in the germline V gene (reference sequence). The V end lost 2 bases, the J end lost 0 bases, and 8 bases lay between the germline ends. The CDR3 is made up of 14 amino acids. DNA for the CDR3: TGTGCCAGCAGCTTAAGTCTTAACTCCTACGAGCAGTACTTC. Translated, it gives CASSLSLNSYEQYF. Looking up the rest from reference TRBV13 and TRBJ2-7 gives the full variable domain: AAGVIQSPRHLIKEKRETATLKCYPIPRHDTVYWYQQGPGQDPQFLISFYEKMQSDKGSIPDRFSAQQFSDYHSELNMSSLELGDSALYFCASSLSLNSYEQYFGPGTRLTVT.

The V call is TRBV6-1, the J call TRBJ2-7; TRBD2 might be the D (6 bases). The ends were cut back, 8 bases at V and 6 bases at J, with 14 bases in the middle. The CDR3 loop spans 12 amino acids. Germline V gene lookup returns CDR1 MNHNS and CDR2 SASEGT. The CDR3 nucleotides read TGTGCCAGCGGCTATGGGGGAGGCGAGCAGTACTTC. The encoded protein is CASGYGGGEQYF.

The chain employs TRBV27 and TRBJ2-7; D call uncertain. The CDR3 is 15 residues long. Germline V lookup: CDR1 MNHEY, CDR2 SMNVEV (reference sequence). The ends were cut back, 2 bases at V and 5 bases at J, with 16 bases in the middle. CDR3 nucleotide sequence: TGTGCCAGCAGTTTAATTGGTGGCGGTTCCCACGAGCAGTACTTC. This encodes CASSLIGGGSHEQYF.

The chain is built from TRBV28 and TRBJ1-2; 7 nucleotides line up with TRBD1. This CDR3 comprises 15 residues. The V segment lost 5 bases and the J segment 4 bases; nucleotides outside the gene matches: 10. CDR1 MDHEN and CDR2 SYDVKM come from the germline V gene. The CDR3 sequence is CASSLNQDRVYGYTF. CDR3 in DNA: TGTGCCAGCAGTCTCAATCAAGACAGGGTCTATGGCTACACCTTC.

CDR3 coding DNA: TGCGCCAGCAGCTCTTCACCGGGACAGGACATTTACGAGCAGTACTTC. Translated: CASSSSPGQDIYEQYF. The chain uses TRBV5-1 and TRBJ2-7, with 8 bases that match TRBD1. Germline V CDR1 and CDR2: SGHRS, YFSETQ. The CDR3 runs 16 residues. Unmatched junction bases numbered 12, after V lost 3 bases and J lost 4 bases.

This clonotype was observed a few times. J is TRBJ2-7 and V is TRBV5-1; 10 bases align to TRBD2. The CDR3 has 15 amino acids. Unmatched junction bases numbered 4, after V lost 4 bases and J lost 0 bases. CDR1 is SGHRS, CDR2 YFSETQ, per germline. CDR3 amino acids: CASSEGLALSYEQYF. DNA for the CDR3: TGCGCCAGCAGCGAGGGACTAGCGCTCTCCTACGAGCAGTACTTC.

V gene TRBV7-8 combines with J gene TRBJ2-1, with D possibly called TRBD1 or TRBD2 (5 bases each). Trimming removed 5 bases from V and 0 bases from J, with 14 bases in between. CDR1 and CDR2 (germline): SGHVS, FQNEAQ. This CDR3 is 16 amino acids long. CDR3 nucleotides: TGTGCCAGCAGCCAGCGTGCCGGGACCTCCTACAATGAGCAGTTCTTC. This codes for CASSQRAGTSYNEQFF.

CDR3 coding DNA: TGCGCCAGCAGTGAGTCGAGGGGACAGGGGAACGAGCAGTACTTC. Protein: CASSESRGQGNEQYF. This rearrangement joins TRBV10-1 to TRBJ2-7; 10 nucleotides agree with TRBD1. With V trimmed by 0 bases and J by 5 bases, 4 bases remained unmatched. This CDR3 has 15 residues. The germline V gene has CDR1 WNHNN and CDR2 SYGVQD (reference sequence).